The TCR beta chain described here comes from a study of cytomegalovirus exposure and HLA in healthy donors. Whole-study findings and limits: Later work showed greater clonal expansion in HLA-associated TCR beta chains than in equally common others. Reportedly, fewer N-insertions than the 666-donor mean appeared in an Asian-associated ancestry cluster in a later analysis.

The PCR made use of 60 Vbeta and 13 Jbeta primers. TCRdb keeps only in-frame clones here, not all; method: immunoSEQ multiplex PCR. Here the sample table reports tens of thousands of clones. On this clone itself: Its specificity is unknown.

V was pared by 7 bases and J by 7 bases, with 17 bases between. Germline loops: CDR1 MNHEY, CDR2 SMNVEV (reference sequence). The CDR3 is 14 residues long. The source is a woman between 35 and 50 years old in good health and CMV-seropositive. Sequencing was carried out using PBMCs. This chain joins TRBV27 and TRBJ2-1; possible D gene TRBD1, 5 bases. The CDR3 reads CASMGKWGSNEQFF. The CDR3 DNA reads TGTGCCAGCATGGGGAAATGGGGCTCAAATGAGCAGTTCTTC.